This is a list of T cell receptor beta chains from one sample in a study of CD8+ T cells in alopecia areata. Only in-frame clones appear in the TCRdb table, and some are missing; sequencing was by immunoSEQ multiplex PCR. The table shows 60,000 to 65,000 clones, with 40% to 50% occurring only once. The specimen was NKG2D-low CD8+ T cells sorted from blood. These receptors all come from a human donor with alopecia areata. CDR3s include the opening cysteine and the closing phenylalanine or tryptophan. The D gene is left open where the match is weak. Clone sizes are given selectively: once, few, many, or a class where the clone is expanded.

cdr3_nt	cdr3_aa	v_call	clone_size	d_call	j_call
TGCAGCCACACGCTACCTCGCTCCTACAATGAGCAGTTCTTC	CSHTLPRSYNEQFF	TRBV29-1	.	.	TRBJ2-1
TGCAGCGCGACCGACTCCTACGAGCAGTACTTC	CSATDSYEQYF	TRBV29-1	.	.	TRBJ2-7
TGTGCCAGCAGCGAGACCGGTACCTACGAGCAGTACTTC	CASSETGTYEQYF	TRBV21-1	few	.	TRBJ2-7
TGCGCCAGCAGCCATCCGGGACAGTGGTACGAGCAGTACTTC	CASSHPGQWYEQYF	TRBV4-1	once	TRBD1	TRBJ2-7
TGCGCCAGCAGCCAGCCGGGAGACCTGATGGTCAACAATGAGCAGTTCTTC	CASSQPGDLMVNNEQFF	TRBV5-1	.	.	TRBJ2-1
TGTGCCAGCAGCTACACAGGGGGCAGAGGTGGAAACACCATATATTTT	CASSYTGGRGGNTIYF	TRBV11-3	.	TRBD1	TRBJ1-3
TGCAGCGCGGGGGGGAATGAGCAGTTCTTC	CSAGGNEQFF	TRBV29-1	few	TRBD2	TRBJ2-1
TGCGCCAGCAGTTGGACGGGACCTTACAATGAGCAGTTCTTC	CASSWTGPYNEQFF	TRBV5-1	.	.	TRBJ2-1
TGTGCCAGCAGCTTAGGGGACTGGACCTACGAGCAGTACTTC	CASSLGDWTYEQYF	TRBV7-2	.	.	TRBJ2-7
TGTGCCGGTCAAGGGGGCTGGAACGGGGAGCTGTTTTTT	CAGQGGWNGELFF	TRBV30	.	TRBD1	TRBJ2-2
TGTGCCATCAGTGTTTTAAAGGACAGCCCCTACGAGCAGTACTTC	CAISVLKDSPYEQYF	TRBV10-3	.	.	TRBJ2-7
TGTGCCAGCAGCTTAGTCGCTGAAGCTTTCTTT	CASSLVAEAFF	TRBV11-3	.	.	TRBJ1-1
TGTGCCAGCAGTTCAAGGTTGACAGAGTACTCCTACGAGCAGTACTTC	CASSSRLTEYSYEQYF	TRBV27	.	.	TRBJ2-7